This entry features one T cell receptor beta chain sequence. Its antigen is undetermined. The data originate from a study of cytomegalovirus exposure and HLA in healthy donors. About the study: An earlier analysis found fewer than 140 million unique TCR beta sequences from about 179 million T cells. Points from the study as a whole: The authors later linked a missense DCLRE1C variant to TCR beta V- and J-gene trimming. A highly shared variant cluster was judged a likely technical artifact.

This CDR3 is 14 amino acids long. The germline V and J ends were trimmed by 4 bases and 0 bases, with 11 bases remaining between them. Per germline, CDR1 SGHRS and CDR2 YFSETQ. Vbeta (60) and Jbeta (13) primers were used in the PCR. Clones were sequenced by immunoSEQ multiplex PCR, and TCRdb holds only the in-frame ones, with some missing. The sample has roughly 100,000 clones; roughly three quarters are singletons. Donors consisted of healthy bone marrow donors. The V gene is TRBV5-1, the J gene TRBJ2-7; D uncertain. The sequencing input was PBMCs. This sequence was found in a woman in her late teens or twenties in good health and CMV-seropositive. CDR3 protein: CASSPGGSSYEQYF. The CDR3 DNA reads TGCGCCAGCAGCCCTGGTGGCAGCTCCTACGAGCAGTACTTC.